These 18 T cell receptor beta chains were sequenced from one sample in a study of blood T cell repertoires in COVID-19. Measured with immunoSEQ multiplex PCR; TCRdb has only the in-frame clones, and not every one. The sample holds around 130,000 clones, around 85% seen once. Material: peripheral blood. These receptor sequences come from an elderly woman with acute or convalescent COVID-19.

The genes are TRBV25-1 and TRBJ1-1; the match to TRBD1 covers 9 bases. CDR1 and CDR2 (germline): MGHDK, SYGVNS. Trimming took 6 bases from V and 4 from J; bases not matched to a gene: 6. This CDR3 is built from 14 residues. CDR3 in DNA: TGTGCCAGCAGAGGACAGGGGTCGTTCACTGAAGCTTTCTTT. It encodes CASRGQGSFTEAFF.

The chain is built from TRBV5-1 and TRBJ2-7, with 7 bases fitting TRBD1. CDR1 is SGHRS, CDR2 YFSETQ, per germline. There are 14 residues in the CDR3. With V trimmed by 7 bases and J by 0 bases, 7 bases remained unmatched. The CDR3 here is CASRWAGGSYEQYF. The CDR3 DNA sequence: TGCGCCAGCCGCTGGGCAGGGGGCTCCTACGAGCAGTACTTC.

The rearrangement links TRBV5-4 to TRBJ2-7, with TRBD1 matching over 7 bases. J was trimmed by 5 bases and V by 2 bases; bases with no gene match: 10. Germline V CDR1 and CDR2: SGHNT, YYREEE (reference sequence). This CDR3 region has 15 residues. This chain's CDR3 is CASSFGTAAHDEQYF. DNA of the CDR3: TGTGCCAGCAGCTTCGGGACAGCGGCCCACGACGAGCAGTACTTC.

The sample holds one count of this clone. The CDR3 DNA sequence: TGTGCCAGCAGTTTGGGGGGTAATTCACCCCTCCACTTT. Encoded protein: CASSLGGNSPLHF. The chain has TRBV12-3 or TRBV12-4 and TRBJ1-6; possible D gene TRBD1, 5 bases. The CDR3 totals 13 residues. V lost 3 bases and J lost 6, with 6 bases in between.

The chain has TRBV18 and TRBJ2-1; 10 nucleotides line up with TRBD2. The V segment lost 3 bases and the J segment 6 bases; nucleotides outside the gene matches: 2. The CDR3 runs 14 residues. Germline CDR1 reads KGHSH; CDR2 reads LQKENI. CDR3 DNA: TGTGCCAGCTCACCTGAGCGGGAGGGCAATGAGCAGTTCTTC. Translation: CASSPEREGNEQFF.

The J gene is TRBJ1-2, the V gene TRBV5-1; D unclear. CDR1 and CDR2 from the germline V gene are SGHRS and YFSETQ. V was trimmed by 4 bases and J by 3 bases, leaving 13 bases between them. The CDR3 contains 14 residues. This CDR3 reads CASSPGTLDYGYTF. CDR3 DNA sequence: TGCGCCAGCAGCCCCGGAACCCTAGACTATGGCTACACCTTC.

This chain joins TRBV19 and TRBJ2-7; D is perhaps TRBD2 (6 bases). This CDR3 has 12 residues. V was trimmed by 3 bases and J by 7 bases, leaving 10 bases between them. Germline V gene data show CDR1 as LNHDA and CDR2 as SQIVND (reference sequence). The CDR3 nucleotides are TGTGCCAGTAGTATCGTTGGGGGGGAGCAGTACTTC. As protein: CASSIVGGEQYF.

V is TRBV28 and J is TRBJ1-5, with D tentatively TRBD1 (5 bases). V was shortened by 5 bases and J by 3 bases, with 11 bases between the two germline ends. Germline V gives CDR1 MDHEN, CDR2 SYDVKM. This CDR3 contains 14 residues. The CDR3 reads CASSKPGPNQPQHF. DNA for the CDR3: TGTGCCAGCAGTAAGCCAGGGCCCAATCAGCCCCAGCATTTT.

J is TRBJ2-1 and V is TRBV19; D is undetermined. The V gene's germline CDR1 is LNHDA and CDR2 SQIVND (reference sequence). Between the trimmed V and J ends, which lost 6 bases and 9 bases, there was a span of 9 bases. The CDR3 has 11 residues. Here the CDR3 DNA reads TGTGCCAGTAGCGACCGAGGTGAGCAGTTCTTC. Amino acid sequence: CASSDRGEQFF. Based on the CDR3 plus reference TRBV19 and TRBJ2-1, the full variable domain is DGGITQSPKYLFRKEGQNVTLSCEQNLNHDAMYWYRQDPGQGLRLIYYSQIVNDFQKGDIAEGYSVSREKKESFPLTVTSAQKNPTAFYLCASSDRGEQFFGPGTRLTVL.

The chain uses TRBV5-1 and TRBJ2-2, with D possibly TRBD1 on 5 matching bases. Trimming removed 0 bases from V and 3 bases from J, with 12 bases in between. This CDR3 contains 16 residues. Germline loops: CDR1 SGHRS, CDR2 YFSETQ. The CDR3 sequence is CASSLDPGWDTGELFF. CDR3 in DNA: TGCGCCAGCAGCTTGGACCCAGGGTGGGACACCGGGGAGCTGTTTTTT.

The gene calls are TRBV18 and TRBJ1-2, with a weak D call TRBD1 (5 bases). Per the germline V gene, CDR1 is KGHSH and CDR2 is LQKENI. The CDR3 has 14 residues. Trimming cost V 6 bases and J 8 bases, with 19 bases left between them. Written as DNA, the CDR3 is TGTGCCAGCTCCGCCACGCGGGGTGAGGGGGGCTACACCTTC. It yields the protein CASSATRGEGGYTF.

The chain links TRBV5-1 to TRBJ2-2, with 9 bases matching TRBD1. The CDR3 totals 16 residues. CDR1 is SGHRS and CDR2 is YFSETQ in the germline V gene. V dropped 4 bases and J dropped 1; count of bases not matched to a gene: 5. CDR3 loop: CASSPTGGMNTGELFF. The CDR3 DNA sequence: TGCGCCAGCAGCCCTACAGGGGGCATGAACACCGGGGAGCTGTTTTTT.

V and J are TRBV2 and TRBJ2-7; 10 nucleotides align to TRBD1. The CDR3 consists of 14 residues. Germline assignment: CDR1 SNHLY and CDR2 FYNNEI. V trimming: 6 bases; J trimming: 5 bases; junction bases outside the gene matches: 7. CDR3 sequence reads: CASSPGQGLHEQYF. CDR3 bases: TGTGCCAGCAGCCCGGGACAGGGGTTACACGAGCAGTACTTC.

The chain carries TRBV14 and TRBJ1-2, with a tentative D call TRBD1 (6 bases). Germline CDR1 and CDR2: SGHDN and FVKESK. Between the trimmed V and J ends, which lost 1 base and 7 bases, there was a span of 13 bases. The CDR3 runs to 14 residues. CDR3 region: CASSQVHRVAGYTF. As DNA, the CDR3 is TGTGCCAGCAGCCAAGTTCACAGGGTTGCTGGCTACACCTTC.

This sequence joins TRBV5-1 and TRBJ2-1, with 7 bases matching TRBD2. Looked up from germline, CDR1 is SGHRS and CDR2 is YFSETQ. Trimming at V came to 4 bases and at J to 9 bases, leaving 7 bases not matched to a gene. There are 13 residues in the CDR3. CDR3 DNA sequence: TGCGCCAGCAGCATCGGACTAGACGGTGAGCAGTTCTTC. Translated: CASSIGLDGEQFF.

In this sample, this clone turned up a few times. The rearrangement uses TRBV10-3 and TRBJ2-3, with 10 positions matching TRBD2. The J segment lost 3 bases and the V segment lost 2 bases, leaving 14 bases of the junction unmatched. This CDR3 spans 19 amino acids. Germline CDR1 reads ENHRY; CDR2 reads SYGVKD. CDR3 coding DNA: TGTGCCATCAGTGAGACGGCTAGCGGGAGAAATTTAGGTACAGATACGCAGTATTTT. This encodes CAISETASGRNLGTDTQYF.

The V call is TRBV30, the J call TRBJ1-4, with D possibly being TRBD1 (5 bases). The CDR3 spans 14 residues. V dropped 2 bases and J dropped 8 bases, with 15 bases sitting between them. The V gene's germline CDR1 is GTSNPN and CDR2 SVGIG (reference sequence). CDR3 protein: CAWSTGPWAEKLFF. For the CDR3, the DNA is TGTGCCTGGAGTACAGGACCCTGGGCCGAAAAACTGTTTTTT.

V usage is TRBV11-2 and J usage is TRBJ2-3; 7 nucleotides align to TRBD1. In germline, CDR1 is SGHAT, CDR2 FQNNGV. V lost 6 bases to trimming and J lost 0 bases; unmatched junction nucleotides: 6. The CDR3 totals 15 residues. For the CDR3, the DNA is TGTGCCAGCAGTCGACAGGGAGTAAGCACAGATACGCAGTATTTT. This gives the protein CASSRQGVSTDTQYF.